The 14 T cell receptor beta chains in this list originate from one sample, sequenced in a study of cytomegalovirus exposure and HLA in healthy donors. Data came from immunoSEQ multiplex PCR; TCRdb stores just in-frame clones and leaves some out. This sample has 150,000 to 200,000 clones; 84% occur once, and the top ten carry around 7%. Source material: PBMCs. The receptors stem from a man younger than 35 in good health and CMV-seropositive.

The V call is TRBV27, the J call TRBJ2-7; 7 bases align to TRBD2. This CDR3 is 16 amino acids long. With 0 bases clipped from V and 2 bases from J, the junction kept 7 bases outside the gene matches. The germline V gene has CDR1 MNHEY and CDR2 SMNVEV (reference sequence). CDR3 residues: CASSLSGRDSPYEQYF. Written as DNA, the CDR3 is TGTGCCAGCAGTTTATCTGGGAGGGACTCTCCCTACGAGCAGTACTTC.

This chain uses TRBV30 with TRBJ2-3; 11 bases line up with TRBD2. V was pared by 5 bases and J by 2 bases, with 6 bases of the junction left unmatched. Germline-derived CDR1 and CDR2 are GTSNPN and SVGIG (reference sequence). The CDR3 loop spans 15 amino acids. The CDR3 DNA reads as TGTGCCTGGGGGGGGACTAGCGGCTACACAGATACGCAGTATTTT. This translates into CAWGGTSGYTDTQYF.

The genes are TRBV19 and TRBJ2-6, with 8 bases lining up with TRBD1. The germline CDR1 and CDR2 sequences are LNHDA and SQIVND (reference sequence). V gave up 7 bases and J gave up 0 bases; unmatched junction bases: 8. The CDR3 spans 17 residues. This chain's CDR3 is CASTPRDRPSGANVLTF. As DNA, the CDR3 is TGTGCCAGTACCCCCCGGGACAGGCCCTCTGGGGCCAACGTCCTGACTTTC.

The rearrangement joins TRBV15 to TRBJ2-5; 11 positions agree with TRBD1. Germline CDR1 and CDR2: LNHNV and YYDKDF (reference sequence). The CDR3 covers 15 residues. V trimming: 1 base; J trimming: 5 bases; junction bases outside the gene matches: 3. The CDR3 spells CATSRGGDRGETQYF. The CDR3 nucleotides read TGTGCCACCAGCAGAGGAGGGGACAGGGGGGAGACCCAGTACTTC.

The chain links TRBV7-2 to TRBJ2-7; a weak D match, TRBD2 (5 bases). CDR1 and CDR2 from the germline V gene are SGHTA and FQGNSA. The ends were cut back, 1 base at V and 1 base at J, with 11 bases in the middle. The CDR3 has 15 residues. The CDR3 loop is CASSLERTQSYEQYF. In nucleotides, the CDR3 is TGTGCCAGCAGCTTAGAACGGACTCAATCCTACGAGCAGTACTTC. Complete variable domain (other parts from reference TRBV7-2 and TRBJ2-7): GAGVSQSPSNKVTEKGKDVELRCDPISGHTALYWYRQSLGQGLEFLIYFQGNSAPDKSGLPSDRFSAERTGGSVSTLTIQRTQQEDSAVYLCASSLERTQSYEQYFGPGTRLTVT.

This clone was observed at least ten times. The rearrangement joins TRBV9 to TRBJ2-1; 8 bases match TRBD1. V was clipped by 1 base and J by 2 bases; unmatched bases: 5. CDR3 length: 16 amino acids. Germline lookup yields CDR1 SGDLS and CDR2 YYNGEE. The CDR3 loop reads CASSVPDRGTYNEQFF. The CDR3, as DNA: TGTGCCAGCAGCGTACCAGACAGGGGCACCTACAATGAGCAGTTCTTC.

This chain joins TRBV4-2 and TRBJ1-1, with 7 bases identical to TRBD1. Germline assignment: CDR1 LGHNA and CDR2 YNFKEQ. V was clipped by 1 base and J by 1 base; unmatched bases: 3. This CDR3 region has 15 residues. CDR3 nucleotides: TGTGCCAGCAGCCAAGCGGGACAGACGAACACTGAAGCTTTCTTT. Amino acid sequence: CASSQAGQTNTEAFF.

The chain uses TRBV4-3 and TRBJ1-1, with D tentatively TRBD1 (5 bases). Per the germline V gene, CDR1 is LGHNA and CDR2 is YSLEER. Trimming took off 0 bases at V and 4 bases at J, with 21 bases between the two ends. There are 18 residues in the CDR3. CDR3 amino acids: CASSQEDHYWGRGTEAFF. The CDR3 DNA sequence: TGCGCCAGCAGCCAAGAGGATCACTATTGGGGCAGAGGCACTGAAGCTTTCTTT.

V usage is TRBV29-1 and J usage is TRBJ2-3; perhaps TRBD1 as D (5 bases). The CDR3 spans 13 residues. V lost 7 bases, J lost 3 bases, and 14 bases lay in between. From germline, CDR1 is SQVTM and CDR2 ANQGSEA. The CDR3 spells CSARVQGTDTQYF. The DNA of the CDR3 is TGCAGCGCCCGCGTCCAGGGAACAGATACGCAGTATTTT.

The chain links TRBV29-1 to TRBJ2-1; 10 bases are shared with TRBD2. V was pared by 7 bases and J by 5 bases, with 8 bases of the junction left unmatched. The germline V gene encodes CDR1 SQVTM and CDR2 ANQGSEA. The CDR3 spans 14 residues. The CDR3 DNA reads TGCAGCGGCCTGGCTAGCGGGGGAAACAATGAGCAGTTCTTC. It encodes CSGLASGGNNEQFF.

Points on this clone: Other nucleotide sequences from this sample produce the same CDR3. V gene TRBV7-3 combines with J gene TRBJ2-1; TRBD2 matches 8 bases. This CDR3 region has 15 residues. Germline loops: CDR1 SGHTA, CDR2 FQGTGA. With 3 bases clipped from V and 7 bases from J, the junction kept 8 bases outside the gene matches. Here the CDR3 reads CASSFGSGSGNEQFF. CDR3 nucleotides: TGTGCCAGCAGCTTTGGGAGCGGGAGCGGTAATGAGCAGTTCTTC.

The chain links TRBV27 to TRBJ2-4; possible D gene TRBD1, 6 bases. Trimming shortened V by 3 bases and J by 1 base, and 28 bases separated the two germline ends. The CDR3 length is 21 residues. The germline gives CDR1 MNHEY, CDR2 SMNVEV (reference sequence). The CDR3: CASSFSRGRGPPGAAKNIQYF. CDR3 nucleotide sequence: TGTGCCAGCAGTTTCTCTCGGGGCAGGGGCCCCCCCGGGGCCGCCAAAAACATTCAGTACTTC.

On this clone: The same CDR3 also results from other DNA sequences found in this sample. The gene calls are TRBV2 and TRBJ2-1; 8 nucleotides agree with TRBD2. The CDR3 consists of 14 residues. Germline V gene data show CDR1 as SNHLY and CDR2 as FYNNEI. With 4 bases clipped from V and 7 bases from J, the junction kept 6 bases outside the gene matches. In DNA, the CDR3 is TGTGCCAGCAGTGGCCTAGCGGGTGGTAATGAGCAGTTCTTC. Translation gives CASSGLAGGNEQFF.

The table lists this clone with a count of one. The chain joins TRBV4-2 to TRBJ2-7; D might be TRBD2 (5 bases). There are 17 residues in the CDR3. Germline loops: CDR1 LGHNA, CDR2 YNFKEQ. Trimming took off 2 bases at V and 3 bases at J, with 20 bases between the two ends. The CDR3 sequence: CASSQSADTRALYEQYF. In DNA, the CDR3 is TGTGCCAGCAGCCAAAGCGCCGACACGAGGGCCCTCTACGAGCAGTACTTC.